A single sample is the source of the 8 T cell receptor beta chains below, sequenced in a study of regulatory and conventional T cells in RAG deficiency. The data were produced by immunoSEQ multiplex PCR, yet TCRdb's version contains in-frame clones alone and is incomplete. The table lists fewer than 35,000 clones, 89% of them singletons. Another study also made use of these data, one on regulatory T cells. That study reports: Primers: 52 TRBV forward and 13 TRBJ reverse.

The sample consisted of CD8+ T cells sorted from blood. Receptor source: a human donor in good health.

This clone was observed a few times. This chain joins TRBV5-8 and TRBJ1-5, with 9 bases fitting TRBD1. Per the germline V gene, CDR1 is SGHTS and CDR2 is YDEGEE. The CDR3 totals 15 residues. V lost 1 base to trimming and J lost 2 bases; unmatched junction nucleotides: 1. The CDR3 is CASSLRQGGNQPQHF. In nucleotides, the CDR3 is TGTGCCAGCAGCTTGAGACAGGGGGGCAATCAGCCCCAGCATTTT. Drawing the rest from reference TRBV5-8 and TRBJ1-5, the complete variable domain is EAGVTQSPTHLIKTRGQQATLRCSPISGHTSVYWYQQALGLGLQFLLWYDEGEERNRGNFPPRFSGRQFPNYSSELNVNALELEDSALYLCASSLRQGGNQPQHFGDGTRLSIL.

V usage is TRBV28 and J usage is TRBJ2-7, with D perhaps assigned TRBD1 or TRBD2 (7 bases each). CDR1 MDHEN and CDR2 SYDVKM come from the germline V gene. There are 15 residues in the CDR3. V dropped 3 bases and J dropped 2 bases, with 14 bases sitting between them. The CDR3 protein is CASSFGRGPTYEQYF. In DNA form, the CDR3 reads TGTGCCAGCAGTTTTGGGAGGGGGCCCACCTACGAGCAGTACTTC.

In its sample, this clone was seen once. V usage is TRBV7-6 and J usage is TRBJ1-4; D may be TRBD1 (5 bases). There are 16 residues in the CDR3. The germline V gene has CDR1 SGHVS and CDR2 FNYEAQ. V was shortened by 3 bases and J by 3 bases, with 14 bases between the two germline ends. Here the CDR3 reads CASSLGAGTANEKLFF. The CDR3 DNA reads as TGTGCCAGCAGCTTGGGCGCCGGGACGGCTAATGAAAAACTGTTTTTT.

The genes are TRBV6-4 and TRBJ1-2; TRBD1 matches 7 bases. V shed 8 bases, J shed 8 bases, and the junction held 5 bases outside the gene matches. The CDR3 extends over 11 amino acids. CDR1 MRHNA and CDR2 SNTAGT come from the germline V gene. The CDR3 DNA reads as TGTGCCAGCCATCCAGGGGGAGGCTACACCTTC. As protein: CASHPGGGYTF.

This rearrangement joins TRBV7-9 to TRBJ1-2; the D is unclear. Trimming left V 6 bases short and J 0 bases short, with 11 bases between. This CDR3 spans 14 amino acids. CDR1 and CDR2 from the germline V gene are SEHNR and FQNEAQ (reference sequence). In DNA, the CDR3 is TGTGCCAGCAGTTTCGACGGCGCTAACTATGGCTACACCTTC. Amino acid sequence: CASSFDGANYGYTF. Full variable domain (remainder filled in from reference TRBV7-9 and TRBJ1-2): DTGVSQNPRHKITKRGQNVTFRCDPISEHNRLYWYRQTLGQGPEFLTYFQNEAQLEKSRLLSDRFSAERPKGSFSTLEIQRTEQGDSAMYLCASSFDGANYGYTFGSGTRLTVV.

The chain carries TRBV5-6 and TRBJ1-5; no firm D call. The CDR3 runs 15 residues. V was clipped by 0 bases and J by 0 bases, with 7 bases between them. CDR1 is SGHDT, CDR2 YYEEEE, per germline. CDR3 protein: CASSLGGDSNQPQHF. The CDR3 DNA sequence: TGTGCCAGCAGCTTGGGTGGGGATAGCAATCAGCCCCAGCATTTT.

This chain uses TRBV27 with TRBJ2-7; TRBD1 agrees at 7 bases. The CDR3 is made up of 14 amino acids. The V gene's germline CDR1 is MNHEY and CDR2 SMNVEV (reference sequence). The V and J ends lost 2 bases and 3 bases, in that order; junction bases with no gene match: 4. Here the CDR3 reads CASSLMDRSYEQYF. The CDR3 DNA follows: TGTGCCAGCAGTTTAATGGACAGGAGCTACGAGCAGTACTTC.

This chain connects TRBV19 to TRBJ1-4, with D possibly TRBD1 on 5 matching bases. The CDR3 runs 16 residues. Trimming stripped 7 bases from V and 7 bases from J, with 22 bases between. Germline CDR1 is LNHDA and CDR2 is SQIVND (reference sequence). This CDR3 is CASIDGGAAIGEKLFF. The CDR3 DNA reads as TGTGCCAGTATCGATGGAGGGGCCGCCATCGGTGAAAAACTGTTTTTT.